This T cell receptor beta chain was observed in a study of beta chain features in type 1 diabetes. All of the isolated RNA was reverse transcribed, so expressed TCRB transcripts were sequenced. Profiling relied on immunoSEQ multiplex PCR, and the TCRdb table lists in-frame clones only, not all of them. The repertoire holds about 220,000 clones, with 11% as singletons. Per germline, CDR1 SGHNT and CDR2 YENEEA. The V and J ends lost 0 bases and 4 bases, in that order; junction bases with no gene match: 5. The CDR3 is made up of 16 amino acids. The specimen sequenced was central memory CD4+ T cells from blood. The source of this sequence is a man aged 18 to 30 in good health. The J gene is TRBJ2-3, the V gene TRBV11-3; 9 bases fit TRBD2. This CDR3 is CASSLEQAGGADTQYF. As DNA, the CDR3 is TGTGCCAGCAGCTTAGAGCAAGCGGGAGGTGCAGATACGCAGTATTTT.